This entry concerns a single T cell receptor (beta chain). Its specific antigen is unknown. No base qualities exist here, and no much larger clone lies one base off it. The data were taken from a study of patients and donors after allogeneic stem cell transplantation (dated by TCRdb to 2020 to 2022). CDR1 and CDR2, looked up from the germline V gene, are SGHRS and YFSETQ. The CDR3 contains 17 residues, cysteine and phenylalanine counted. Only the CDR3 portion is preserved as DNA: 51 bases, with reading frame beginning at the first base. V is clipped by 4 bases and J by 1 base, and the sequence between their germline boundaries is 20 bases long. Receptors were amplified or captured by RT-PCR. Sequencer: NextSeq 550. The raw public reads went through TCRdb reprocessing: fastp at Q25, MiXCR clone calling, in-frame beta chains kept. Under each unique CDR3 protein, matching rows form one entry showing the most common genes and DNA. The sample table contains fewer than 500,000 distinct CDR3 sequences; only one count was recorded for 15% to 20% of them. The ten largest clones capture 6% to 8% of the sample.

The sequencing input was blood, either unsorted or a sorted T cell fraction (not recorded which). Recombination connected TRBV5-1 to TRBJ1-1; a tentative D match to TRBD1 spans 5 bases. The TCR originated in a human donor who was either an allogeneic HSCT recipient or a stem cell or donor lymphocyte infusion donor (not recorded which). It is not recorded whose cells these are; they may come from a transplant donor. For the CDR3, the sequence is CASSRLGGSLRNTEAFF. The DNA sequence is as follows: TGCGCCAGCAGCCGGTTGGGGGGATCATTAAGGAACACTGAAGCTTTCTTT.